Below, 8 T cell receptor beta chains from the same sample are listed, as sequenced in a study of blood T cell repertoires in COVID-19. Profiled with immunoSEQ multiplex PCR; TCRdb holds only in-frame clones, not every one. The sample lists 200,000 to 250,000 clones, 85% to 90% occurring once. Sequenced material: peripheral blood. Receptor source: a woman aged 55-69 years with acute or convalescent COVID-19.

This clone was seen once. This CDR3 is CASSYLTVSYEQYF. CDR3 in DNA: TGTGCCAGCAGTTATCTGACAGTCTCATACGAGCAGTACTTC. The chain couples TRBV6-2 or TRBV6-3 to TRBJ2-7; perhaps TRBD1 as D (5 bases). Germline CDR1 is MNHEY and CDR2 is SVGEGT. The V gene lost 3 bases and the J gene lost 4 bases, with 13 bases spanning the gap. This CDR3 is 14 amino acids long.

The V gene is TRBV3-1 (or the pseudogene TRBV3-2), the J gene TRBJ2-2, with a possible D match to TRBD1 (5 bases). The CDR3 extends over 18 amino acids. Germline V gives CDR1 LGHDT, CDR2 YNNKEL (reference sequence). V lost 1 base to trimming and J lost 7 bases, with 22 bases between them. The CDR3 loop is CASSQAQVVQGMDGELFF. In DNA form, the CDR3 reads TGTGCCAGCAGCCAAGCTCAAGTTGTCCAGGGTATGGACGGGGAGCTGTTTTTT.

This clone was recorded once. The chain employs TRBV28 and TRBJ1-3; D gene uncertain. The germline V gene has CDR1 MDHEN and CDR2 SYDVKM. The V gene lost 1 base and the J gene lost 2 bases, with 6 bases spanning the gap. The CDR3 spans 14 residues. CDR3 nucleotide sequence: TGTGCCAGCAGTTTATCAGGTGCTGGAAACACCATATATTTT. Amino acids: CASSLSGAGNTIYF. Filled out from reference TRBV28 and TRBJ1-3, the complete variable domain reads DVKVTQSSRYLVKRTGEKVFLECVQDMDHENMFWYRQDPGLGLRLIYFSYDVKMKEKGDIPEGYSVSREKKERFSLILESASTNQTSMYLCASSLSGAGNTIYFGEGSWLTVV.

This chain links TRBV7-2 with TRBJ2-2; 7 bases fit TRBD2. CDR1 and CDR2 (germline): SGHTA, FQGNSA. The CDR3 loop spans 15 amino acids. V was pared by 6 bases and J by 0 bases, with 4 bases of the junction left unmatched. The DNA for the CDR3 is TGTGCCAGCAGGAATGGACTAGCGAACACCGGGGAGCTGTTTTTT. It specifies CASRNGLANTGELFF.

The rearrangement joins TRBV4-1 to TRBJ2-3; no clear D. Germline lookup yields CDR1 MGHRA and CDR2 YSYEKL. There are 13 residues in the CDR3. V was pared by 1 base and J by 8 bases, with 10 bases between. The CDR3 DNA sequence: TGCGCCAGCAGCCAAGCTACCGGGTTTACGCAGTATTTT. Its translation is CASSQATGFTQYF.

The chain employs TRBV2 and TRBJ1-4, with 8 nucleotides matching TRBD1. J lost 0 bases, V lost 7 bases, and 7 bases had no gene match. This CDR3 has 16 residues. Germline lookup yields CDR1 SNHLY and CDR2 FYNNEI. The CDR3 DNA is TGTGCCAGCACCGACAGGGGACTTGCAACTAATGAAAAACTGTTTTTT. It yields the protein CASTDRGLATNEKLFF.

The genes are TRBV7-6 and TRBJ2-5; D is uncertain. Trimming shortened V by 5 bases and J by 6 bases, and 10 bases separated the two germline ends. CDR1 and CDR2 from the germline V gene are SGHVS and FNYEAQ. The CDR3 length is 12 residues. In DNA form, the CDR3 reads TGTGCCAGCAGCCGGCCGGAGCAGACCCAGTACTTC. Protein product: CASSRPEQTQYF. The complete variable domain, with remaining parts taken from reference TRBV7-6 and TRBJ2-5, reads GAGVSQSPRYKVTKRGQDVALRCDPISGHVSLYWYRQALGQGPEFLTYFNYEAQQDKSGLPNDRFSAERPEGSISTLTIQRTEQRDSAMYRCASSRPEQTQYFGPGTRLLVL.

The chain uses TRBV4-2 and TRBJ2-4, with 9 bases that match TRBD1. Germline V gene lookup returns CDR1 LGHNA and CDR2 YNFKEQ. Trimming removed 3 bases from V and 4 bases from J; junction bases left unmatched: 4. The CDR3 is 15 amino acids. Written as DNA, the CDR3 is TGTGCCAGCAGCCAGACCGGGACAGGGAAAAACATTCAGTACTTC. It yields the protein CASSQTGTGKNIQYF.